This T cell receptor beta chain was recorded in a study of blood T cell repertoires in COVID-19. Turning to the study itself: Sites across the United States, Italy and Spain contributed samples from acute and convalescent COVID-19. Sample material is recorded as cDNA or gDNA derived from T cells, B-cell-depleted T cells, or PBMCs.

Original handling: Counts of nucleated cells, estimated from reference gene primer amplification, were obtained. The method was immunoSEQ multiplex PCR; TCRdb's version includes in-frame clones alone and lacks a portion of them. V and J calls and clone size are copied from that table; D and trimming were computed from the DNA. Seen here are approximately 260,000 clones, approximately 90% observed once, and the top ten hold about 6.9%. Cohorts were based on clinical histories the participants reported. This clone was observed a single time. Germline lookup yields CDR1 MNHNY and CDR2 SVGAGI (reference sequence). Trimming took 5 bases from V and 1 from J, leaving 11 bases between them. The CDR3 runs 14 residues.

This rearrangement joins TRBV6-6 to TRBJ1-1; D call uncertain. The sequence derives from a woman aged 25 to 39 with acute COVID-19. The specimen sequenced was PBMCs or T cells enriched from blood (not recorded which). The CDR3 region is CASSRTESNTEAFF. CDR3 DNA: TGTGCCAGCAGTCGGACTGAGTCGAACACTGAAGCTTTCTTT.